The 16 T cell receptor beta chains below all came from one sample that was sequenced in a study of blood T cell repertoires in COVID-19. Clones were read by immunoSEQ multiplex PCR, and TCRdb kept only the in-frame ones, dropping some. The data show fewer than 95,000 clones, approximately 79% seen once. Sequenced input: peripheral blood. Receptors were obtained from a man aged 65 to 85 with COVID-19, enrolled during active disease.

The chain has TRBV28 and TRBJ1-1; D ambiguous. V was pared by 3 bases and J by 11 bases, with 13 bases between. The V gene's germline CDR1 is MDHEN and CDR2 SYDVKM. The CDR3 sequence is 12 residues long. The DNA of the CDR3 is TGTGCCAGCAGTTTGGCTAGAAGGTGGGCTTTCTTT. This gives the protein CASSLARRWAFF.

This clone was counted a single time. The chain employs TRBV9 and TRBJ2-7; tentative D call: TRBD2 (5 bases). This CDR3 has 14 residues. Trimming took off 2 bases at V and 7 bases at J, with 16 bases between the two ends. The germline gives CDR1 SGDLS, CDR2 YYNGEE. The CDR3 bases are TGTGCCAGCAGCGTCGGGCCTAATACGGGGGAGCAGTACTTC. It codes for CASSVGPNTGEQYF. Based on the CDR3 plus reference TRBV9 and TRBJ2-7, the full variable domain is DSGVTQTPKHLITATGQRVTLRCSPRSGDLSVYWYQQSLDQGLQFLIQYYNGEERAKGNILERFSAQQFPDLHSELNLSSLELGDSALYFCASSVGPNTGEQYFGPGTRLTVT.

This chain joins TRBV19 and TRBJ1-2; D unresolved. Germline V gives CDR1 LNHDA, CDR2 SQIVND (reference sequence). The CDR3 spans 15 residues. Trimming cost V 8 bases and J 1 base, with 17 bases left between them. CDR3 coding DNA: TGTGCCAGTGAGTTACGTCCAGGACTTAACTATGGCTACACCTTC. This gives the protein CASELRPGLNYGYTF.

The CDR3 protein is CASSDTGYEQYF. CDR3 nucleotides: TGTGCCAGCAGCGACACAGGGTACGAGCAGTACTTC. The chain has TRBV7-6 and TRBJ2-7; D is possibly TRBD1 (6 bases). The V end was cut by 5 bases, the J end by 4 bases, with 9 bases between. The germline CDR1 and CDR2 sequences are SGHVS and FNYEAQ. This CDR3 spans 12 amino acids.

In DNA form, the CDR3 reads TGTGCCAGCAGCTTAGCAGGCCCACGGAACACTGAAGCTTTCTTT. Translation: CASSLAGPRNTEAFF. The rearrangement links TRBV5-4 to TRBJ1-1; unclear D gene. The CDR3 contains 15 residues. V was trimmed by 2 bases and J by 1 base, leaving 12 bases between them. Germline values: CDR1 SGHNT, CDR2 YYREEE (reference sequence).

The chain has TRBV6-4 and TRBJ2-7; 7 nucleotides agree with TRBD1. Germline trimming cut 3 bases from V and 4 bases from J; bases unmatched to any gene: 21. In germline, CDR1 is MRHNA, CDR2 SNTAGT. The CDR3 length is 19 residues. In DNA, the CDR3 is TGTGCCAGCAGTGAAGGTAAGAGATTTTACCGGGACAGCTTGTACGAGCAGTACTTC. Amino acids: CASSEGKRFYRDSLYEQYF.

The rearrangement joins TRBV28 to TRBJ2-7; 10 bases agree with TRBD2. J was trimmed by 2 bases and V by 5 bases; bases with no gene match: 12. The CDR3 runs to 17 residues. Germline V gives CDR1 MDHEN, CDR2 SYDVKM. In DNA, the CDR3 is TGTGCCAGCAGTAACTTACCCGCGAGCGGGAGGGCCTACGAGCAGTACTTC. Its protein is CASSNLPASGRAYEQYF.

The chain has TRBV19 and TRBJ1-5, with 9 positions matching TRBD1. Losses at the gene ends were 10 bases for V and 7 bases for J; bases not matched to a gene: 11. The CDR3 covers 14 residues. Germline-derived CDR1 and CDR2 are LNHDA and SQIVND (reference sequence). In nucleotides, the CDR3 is TGTGCCACTACAGCGGGACAGGGTTACCAGCCCCAGCATTTT. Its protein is CATTAGQGYQPQHF. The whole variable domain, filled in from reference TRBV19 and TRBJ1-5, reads DGGITQSPKYLFRKEGQNVTLSCEQNLNHDAMYWYRQDPGQGLRLIYYSQIVNDFQKGDIAEGYSVSREKKESFPLTVTSAQKNPTAFYLCATTAGQGYQPQHFGDGTRLSIL.

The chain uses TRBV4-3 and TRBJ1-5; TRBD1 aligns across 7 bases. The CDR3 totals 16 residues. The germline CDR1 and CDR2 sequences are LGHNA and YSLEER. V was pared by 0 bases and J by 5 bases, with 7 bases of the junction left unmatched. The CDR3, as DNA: TGCGCCAGCAGCCAAGAAACAGGACAGGCCTATCAGCCCCAGCATTTT. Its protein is CASSQETGQAYQPQHF.

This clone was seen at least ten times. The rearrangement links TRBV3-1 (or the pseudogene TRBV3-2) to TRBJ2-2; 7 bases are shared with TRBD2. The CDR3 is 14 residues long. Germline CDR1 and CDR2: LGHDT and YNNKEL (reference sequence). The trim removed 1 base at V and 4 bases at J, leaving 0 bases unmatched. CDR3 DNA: TGTGCCAGCAGCCAAGCTAGCGGCACCGGGGAGCTGTTTTTT. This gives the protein CASSQASGTGELFF.

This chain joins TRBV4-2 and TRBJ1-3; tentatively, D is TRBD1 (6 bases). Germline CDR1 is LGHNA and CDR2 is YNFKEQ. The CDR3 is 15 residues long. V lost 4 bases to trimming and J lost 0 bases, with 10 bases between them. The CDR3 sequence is CASSRRQDSGNTIYF. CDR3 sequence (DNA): TGTGCCAGCAGCCGACGACAGGACTCTGGAAACACCATATATTTT.

The DNA for the CDR3 is TGCGCCAGCAGCCAAGGGTACCGGGGAGTCTACAATGAGCAGTTCTTC. It encodes CASSQGYRGVYNEQFF. This chain uses TRBV4-3 with TRBJ2-1, with TRBD2 as a possible D gene (5 bases). The CDR3 is made up of 16 amino acids. Germline CDR1 and CDR2: LGHNA and YSLEER. Between the trimmed V and J ends, which lost 1 base and 3 bases, there was a span of 13 bases.

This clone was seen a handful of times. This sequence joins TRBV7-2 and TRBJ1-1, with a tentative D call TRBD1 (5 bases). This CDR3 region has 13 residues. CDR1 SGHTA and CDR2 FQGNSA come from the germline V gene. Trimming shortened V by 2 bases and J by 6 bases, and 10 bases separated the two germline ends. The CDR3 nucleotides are TGTGCCAGCAGCTTAAGTTGGGGGGCTGAAGCTTTCTTT. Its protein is CASSLSWGAEAFF.

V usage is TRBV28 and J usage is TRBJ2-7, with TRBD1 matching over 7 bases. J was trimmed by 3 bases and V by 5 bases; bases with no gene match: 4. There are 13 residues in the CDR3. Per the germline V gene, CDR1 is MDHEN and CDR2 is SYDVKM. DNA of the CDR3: TGTGCCAGCAGTAGGGGACAGAGCTACGAGCAGTACTTC. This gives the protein CASSRGQSYEQYF.

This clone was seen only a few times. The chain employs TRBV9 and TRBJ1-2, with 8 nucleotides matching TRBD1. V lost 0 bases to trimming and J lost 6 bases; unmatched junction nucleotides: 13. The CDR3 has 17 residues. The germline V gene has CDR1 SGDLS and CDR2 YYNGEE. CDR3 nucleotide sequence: TGTGCCAGCAGCGTAGGATCATCCGGACAGGGATGGAATGGCTACACCTTC. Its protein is CASSVGSSGQGWNGYTF.

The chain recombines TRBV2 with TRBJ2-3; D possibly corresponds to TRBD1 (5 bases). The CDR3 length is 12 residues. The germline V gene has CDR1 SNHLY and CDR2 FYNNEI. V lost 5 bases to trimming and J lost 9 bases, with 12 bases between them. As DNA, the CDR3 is TGTGCCAGCAGTCTTGACAGCTTAACGCAGTATTTT. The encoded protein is CASSLDSLTQYF.